This is a list of T cell receptor beta chains from one sample in a study of cytomegalovirus exposure and HLA in healthy donors. The repertoire was sequenced with immunoSEQ multiplex PCR; TCRdb's copy has only in-frame clones and lacks some. This table has around 80,000 clones, 60% to 80% appearing once. Sequenced input: PBMCs. The receptors derive from a female donor in good health and CMV-seronegative. The CDR3 runs from the conserved cysteine through the conserved F or W. The order of the fields is V gene, clone size, D gene, J gene, CDR3 DNA, CDR3 protein. The D gene is left open where the match is weak. Expanded clones are given a class, and other clones once, few, many or no size at all.

v_call: TRBV29-1
clone_size: few
d_call: TRBD2
j_call: TRBJ2-1
cdr3_nt: TGCAGCGTTCAGTGGGCGGGAGGGGAGCAGTTCTTC
cdr3_aa: CSVQWAGGEQFF

v_call: TRBV6-5
clone_size: .
d_call: .
j_call: TRBJ1-1
cdr3_nt: TGTGCCAGCAGTTACGGGAGGGAAATGAATACTGAAGCTTTCTTT
cdr3_aa: CASSYGREMNTEAFF

v_call: TRBV6-1
clone_size: .
d_call: .
j_call: TRBJ1-2
cdr3_nt: TGTGCCAGCAGGGCGGGACTCTCGGGGGATGGCTACACCTTC
cdr3_aa: CASRAGLSGDGYTF

v_call: TRBV14
clone_size: .
d_call: TRBD1
j_call: TRBJ2-1
cdr3_nt: TGTGCCAGCAGCCAAGGGTCGGGACAGGGTATCAATGAGCAGTTCTTC
cdr3_aa: CASSQGSGQGINEQFF

v_call: TRBV5-1
clone_size: .
d_call: TRBD1
j_call: TRBJ1-2
cdr3_nt: TGCGCCAGCAGCTTGATGAGCCGGGACAGGGGCTATGGCTACACCTTC
cdr3_aa: CASSLMSRDRGYGYTF

v_call: TRBV29-1
clone_size: few
d_call: TRBD2
j_call: TRBJ2-1
cdr3_nt: TGCAGCGTGGAACTTAGCGGGGGGGTGTTCAGTGAGCAGTTCTTC
cdr3_aa: CSVELSGGVFSEQFF

v_call: TRBV7-9
clone_size: .
d_call: .
j_call: TRBJ1-1
cdr3_nt: TGTGCCAGCAGCCGGTCAGGCAGAGAAGCTTTCTTT
cdr3_aa: CASSRSGREAFF

v_call: TRBV6-5
clone_size: once
d_call: .
j_call: TRBJ2-7
cdr3_nt: TGTGCCAGCAGTTTGACCGGGACACACTGCGAGCAGTACTTC
cdr3_aa: CASSLTGTHCEQYF

v_call: TRBV7-9
clone_size: .
d_call: TRBD2
j_call: TRBJ2-1
cdr3_nt: TGTGCCAGCAACTTAGGAGGGACTAACGACAATGAGCAGTTCTTC
cdr3_aa: CASNLGGTNDNEQFF

v_call: TRBV6-5
clone_size: .
d_call: TRBD2
j_call: TRBJ2-7
cdr3_nt: TGTGCCAGCAGTTACTCACTAGCGGGGTCCTACGAGCAGTACTTC
cdr3_aa: CASSYSLAGSYEQYF

v_call: TRBV6-5
clone_size: .
d_call: TRBD1
j_call: TRBJ1-2
cdr3_nt: TGTGCCACCTGTCCCTCGCAGGGGGCTGGTGGCTACACCTTC
cdr3_aa: CATCPSQGAGGYTF

v_call: TRBV12-5
clone_size: .
d_call: .
j_call: TRBJ2-3
cdr3_nt: TGTGCTAGTGGTTTGGATACATTTGTGGCGCAGTATTTT
cdr3_aa: CASGLDTFVAQYF

v_call: TRBV6-5
clone_size: .
d_call: TRBD2
j_call: TRBJ2-1
cdr3_nt: TGTGCCAGCAGCTCCCTGACTAGCGGGCGGGCCAAGCAGTTCTTC
cdr3_aa: CASSSLTSGRAKQFF

v_call: TRBV14
clone_size: once
d_call: .
j_call: TRBJ1-1
cdr3_nt: TGTGCCAGCAGCCAAGAGTTAAAAGGGGTTGAAGCTTTCTTT
cdr3_aa: CASSQELKGVEAFF

v_call: TRBV15
clone_size: .
d_call: TRBD2
j_call: TRBJ2-3
cdr3_nt: TGTGCCACCAGCAGAGATCTCGCTAGCGGGGGACCAGATACGCAGTATTTT
cdr3_aa: CATSRDLASGGPDTQYF

v_call: TRBV19
clone_size: .
d_call: TRBD1
j_call: TRBJ2-7
cdr3_nt: TGTGCCAGTAGTATATGGGGACAGGGAGAGTACGAGCAGTACTTC
cdr3_aa: CASSIWGQGEYEQYF

v_call: TRBV7-9
clone_size: .
d_call: .
j_call: TRBJ2-5
cdr3_nt: TGTGCCAGCAGCTTAAGAGGGGGGGTGGCAGAGACCCAGTACTTC
cdr3_aa: CASSLRGGVAETQYF

v_call: TRBV15
clone_size: .
d_call: .
j_call: TRBJ1-6
cdr3_nt: TGTGCCACCAGCAGAGCAGGGATGGGGTCACCCCTCCACTTT
cdr3_aa: CATSRAGMGSPLHF

v_call: TRBV5-4
clone_size: few
d_call: TRBD1
j_call: TRBJ1-4
cdr3_nt: TGTGCCAGCAGCTCCCGACAGGGTGGGACCGAAAAACTGTTTTTT
cdr3_aa: CASSSRQGGTEKLFF